This T cell receptor (beta chain) is drawn from a study of blood T cell repertoires in COVID-19. About the study: The United States, Italy and Spain provided the acute and convalescent COVID-19 samples. The analysed material was cDNA or gDNA that came from T cells, B-cell-depleted T cells, or PBMCs.

The repertoire was sequenced with immunoSEQ multiplex PCR; TCRdb's copy has only in-frame clones and lacks some. This table has 45,000 to 50,000 clones, 83% appearing once. V shed 3 bases and J shed 5 bases, with 14 bases lying between them. The CDR3 has 14 amino acids. Germline CDR1 and CDR2: GTSNPN and SVGIG (reference sequence). The source is a man older than 75 in a cohort sampled during active COVID-19. This chain uses TRBV30 with TRBJ1-5; perhaps TRBD1 as D (6 bases). Sequencing input: peripheral blood. The CDR3 DNA is TGTGCCTGGAGGAGGGTACAGGGAGATCAGCCCCAGCATTTT. Protein product: CAWRRVQGDQPQHF.